This TCR beta chain originates from a study of blood T cell repertoires in COVID-19. Overall study context: Acute-phase and convalescent COVID-19 samples originated in the United States, Italy and Spain.

In the original workflow: Reference gene primers were amplified, and this amplification served to estimate nucleated cell counts. The method was immunoSEQ multiplex PCR; TCRdb's version includes in-frame clones alone and lacks a portion of them. The D gene and trimming were derived from the DNA, and the V and J assignments and clone size from that table. The sample yields 95,000 to 150,000 clones, over 80% seen once. The CDR3 covers 13 residues. V lost 8 bases and J 6 bases, leaving 14 bases between the germline ends. Germline V lookup: CDR1 LNHDA, CDR2 SQIVND (reference sequence). Recovery meant two consecutive negative NP/OP PCR tests, professional clearance, or resolved symptoms.

This sequence originates from a woman aged 25-40 years who had recovered from COVID-19. The sequenced material came from PBMCs or T cells enriched from blood (not recorded which). The V call is TRBV19, the J call TRBJ2-1; D perhaps matches TRBD2 (6 bases). CDR3 in amino acids: CASFEVGGNEQFF. Written as DNA, the CDR3 is TGTGCCAGTTTTGAGGTGGGGGGCAATGAGCAGTTCTTC.